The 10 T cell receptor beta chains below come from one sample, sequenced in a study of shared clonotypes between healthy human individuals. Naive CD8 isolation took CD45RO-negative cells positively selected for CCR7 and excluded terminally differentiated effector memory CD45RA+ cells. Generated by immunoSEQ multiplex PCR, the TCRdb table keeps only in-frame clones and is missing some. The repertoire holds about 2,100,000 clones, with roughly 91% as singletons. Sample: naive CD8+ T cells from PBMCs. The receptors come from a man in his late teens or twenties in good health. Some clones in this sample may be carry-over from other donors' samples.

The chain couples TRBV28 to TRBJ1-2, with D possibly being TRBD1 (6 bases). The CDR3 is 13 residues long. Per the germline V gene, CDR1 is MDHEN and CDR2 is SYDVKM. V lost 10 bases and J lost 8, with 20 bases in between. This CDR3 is CATDGWGAGGYTF. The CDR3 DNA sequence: TGTGCCACCGATGGATGGGGGGCAGGGGGCTACACCTTC.

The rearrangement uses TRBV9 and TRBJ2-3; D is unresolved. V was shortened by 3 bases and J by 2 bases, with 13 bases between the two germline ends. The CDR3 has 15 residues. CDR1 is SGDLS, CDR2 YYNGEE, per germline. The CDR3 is CASSDLSEPTDTQYF. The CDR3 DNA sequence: TGTGCCAGCAGCGATCTGAGCGAGCCCACAGATACGCAGTATTTT.

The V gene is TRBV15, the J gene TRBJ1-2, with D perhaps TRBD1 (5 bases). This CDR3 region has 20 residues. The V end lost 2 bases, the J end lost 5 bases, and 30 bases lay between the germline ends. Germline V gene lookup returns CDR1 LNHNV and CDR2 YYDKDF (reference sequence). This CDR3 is CATSRLSGETEISWGYGYTF. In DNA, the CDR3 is TGTGCCACCAGCAGACTAAGCGGCGAGACGGAAATCTCTTGGGGGTATGGCTACACCTTC.

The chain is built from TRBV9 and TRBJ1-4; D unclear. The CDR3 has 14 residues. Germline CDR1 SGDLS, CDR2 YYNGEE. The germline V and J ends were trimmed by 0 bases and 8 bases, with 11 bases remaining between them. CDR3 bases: TGTGCCAGCAGCGTAGAACAGCACGCAGAAAAACTGTTTTTT. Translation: CASSVEQHAEKLFF. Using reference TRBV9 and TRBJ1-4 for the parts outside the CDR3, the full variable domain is DSGVTQTPKHLITATGQRVTLRCSPRSGDLSVYWYQQSLDQGLQFLIQYYNGEERAKGNILERFSAQQFPDLHSELNLSSLELGDSALYFCASSVEQHAEKLFFGSGTQLSVL.

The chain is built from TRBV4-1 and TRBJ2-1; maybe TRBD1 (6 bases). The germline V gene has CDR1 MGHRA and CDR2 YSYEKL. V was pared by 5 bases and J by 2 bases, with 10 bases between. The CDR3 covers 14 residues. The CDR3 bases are TGCGCCAGCAGCTACAGGGTCACCTACAATGAGCAGTTCTTC. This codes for CASSYRVTYNEQFF.

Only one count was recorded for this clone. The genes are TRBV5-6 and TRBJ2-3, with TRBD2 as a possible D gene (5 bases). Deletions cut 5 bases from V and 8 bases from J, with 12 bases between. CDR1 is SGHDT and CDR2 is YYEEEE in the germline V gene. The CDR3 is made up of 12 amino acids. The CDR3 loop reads CASSRLRGTQYF. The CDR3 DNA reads TGTGCCAGCAGTAGACTTCGGGGTACGCAGTATTTT. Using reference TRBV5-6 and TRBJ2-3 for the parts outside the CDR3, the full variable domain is DAGVTQSPTHLIKTRGQQVTLRCSPKSGHDTVSWYQQALGQGPQFIFQYYEEEERQRGNFPDRFSGHQFPNYSSELNVNALLLGDSALYLCASSRLRGTQYFGPGTRLTVL.

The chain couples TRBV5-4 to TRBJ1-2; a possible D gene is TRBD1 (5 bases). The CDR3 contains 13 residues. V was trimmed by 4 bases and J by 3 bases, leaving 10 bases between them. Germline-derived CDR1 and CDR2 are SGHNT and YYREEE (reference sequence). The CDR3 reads CASSPQEHYGYTF. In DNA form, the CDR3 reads TGTGCCAGCAGCCCACAGGAGCACTATGGCTACACCTTC.

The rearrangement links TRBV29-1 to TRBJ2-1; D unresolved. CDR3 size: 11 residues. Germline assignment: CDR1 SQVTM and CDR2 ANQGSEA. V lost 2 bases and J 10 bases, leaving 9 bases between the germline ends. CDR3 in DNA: TGCAGCGTTGAATCGGCAGGCGAGCAGTTCTTC. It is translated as CSVESAGEQFF.

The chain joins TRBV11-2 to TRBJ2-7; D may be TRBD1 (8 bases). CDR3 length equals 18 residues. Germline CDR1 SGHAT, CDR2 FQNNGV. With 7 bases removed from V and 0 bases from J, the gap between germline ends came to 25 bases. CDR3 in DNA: TGTGCCAGCACCAACAGGGGGGAGCGGGATCTAAGCTCCTACGAGCAGTACTTC. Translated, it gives CASTNRGERDLSSYEQYF.

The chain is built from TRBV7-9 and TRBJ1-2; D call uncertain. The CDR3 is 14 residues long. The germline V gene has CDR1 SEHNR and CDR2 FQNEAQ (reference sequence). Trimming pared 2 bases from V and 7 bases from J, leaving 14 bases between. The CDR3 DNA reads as TGTGCCAGCAGCTTATTAACAGTCGCCTTTGGCTACACCTTC. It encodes CASSLLTVAFGYTF.